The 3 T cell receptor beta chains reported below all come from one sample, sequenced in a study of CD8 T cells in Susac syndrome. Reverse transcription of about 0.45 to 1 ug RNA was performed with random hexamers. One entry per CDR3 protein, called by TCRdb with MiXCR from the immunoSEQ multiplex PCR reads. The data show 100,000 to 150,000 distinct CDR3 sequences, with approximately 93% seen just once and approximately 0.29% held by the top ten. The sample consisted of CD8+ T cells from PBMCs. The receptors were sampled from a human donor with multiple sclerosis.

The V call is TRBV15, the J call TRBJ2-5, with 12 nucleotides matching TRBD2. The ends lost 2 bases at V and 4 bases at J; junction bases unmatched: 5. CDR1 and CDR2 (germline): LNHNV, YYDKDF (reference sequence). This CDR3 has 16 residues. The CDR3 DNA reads TGTGCCACCAGCAGACCCCTACTAGCGGGAGGAGAGACCCAGTACTTC. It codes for CATSRPLLAGGETQYF.

CDR3 sequence reads: CASSLDTYEQYF. In nucleotides, the CDR3 is TGTGCCAGCAGCTTAGATACCTACGAGCAGTACTTC. V gene TRBV7-9 combines with J gene TRBJ2-7; D gene ambiguous. V was pared by 1 base and J by 2 bases, with 3 bases between. The CDR3 extends over 12 amino acids. The germline V gene has CDR1 SEHNR and CDR2 FQNEAQ (reference sequence).

The CDR3 sequence: CASILQVATGGNQPQHF. CDR3 sequence (DNA): TGTGCCAGCATCCTCCAAGTGGCGACAGGGGGCAATCAGCCCCAGCATTTT. The rearrangement links TRBV21-1 to TRBJ1-5; the D call in the table, TRBD1, was not verified against the DNA. TRBV21-1 is flagged as a pseudogene. The CDR3 has 17 amino acids.